The 27 T cell receptor beta chains below all came from one sample that was sequenced in a study of cytomegalovirus exposure and HLA in healthy donors. The PCR had 60 Vbeta and 13 Jbeta primers. Some clones are missing from TCRdb's copy, which holds only in-frame ones; the method was immunoSEQ multiplex PCR. The sample has more than 150,000 clones, roughly 74% seen once. The specimen sequenced was PBMCs. The receptor set was obtained from a middle-aged woman in good health and CMV-seropositive.

This CDR3 reads CASSLGSGAIYEQYF. For the CDR3, the DNA is TGTGCCAGCAGCTTGGGTTCAGGGGCGATCTACGAGCAGTACTTC. J is TRBJ2-7 and V is TRBV7-9, with D possibly being TRBD1 (6 bases). The CDR3 covers 15 residues. V shed 3 bases and J shed 3 bases, with 15 bases lying between them. The V gene's germline CDR1 is SEHNR and CDR2 FQNEAQ (reference sequence).

The chain links TRBV19 to TRBJ1-1; weak D call: TRBD1 (6 bases). CDR1 and CDR2 (germline): LNHDA, SQIVND (reference sequence). The CDR3 sequence is 14 residues long. Trimming took off 5 bases at V and 11 bases at J, with 21 bases between the two ends. CDR3 amino acids: CASSRQVGDTAAFF. CDR3 in DNA: TGTGCCAGTAGTCGACAGGTCGGGGATACGGCGGCTTTCTTT.

The gene calls are TRBV5-6 and TRBJ2-7, with D hard to call. Germline V gene lookup returns CDR1 SGHDT and CDR2 YYEEEE. V lost 4 bases and J lost 0, with 14 bases in between. The CDR3 is 15 amino acids. The chain's CDR3 is CASSPPTDASYEQYF. The CDR3, as DNA: TGTGCCAGCAGCCCCCCGACTGATGCCTCCTACGAGCAGTACTTC.

The chain employs TRBV19 and TRBJ1-5, with 9 bases lining up with TRBD1. Germline loops: CDR1 LNHDA, CDR2 SQIVND (reference sequence). The CDR3 spans 15 residues. V lost 5 bases, J lost 9 bases, and 11 bases stayed unmatched. CDR3 DNA: TGTGCCAGTAGTGTTCTACAGGGGGCTCAAGGGCCCCAGCATTTT. It specifies CASSVLQGAQGPQHF.

The chain employs TRBV5-1 and TRBJ1-1; maybe TRBD1 (6 bases). The V end lost 6 bases, the J end lost 0 bases, and 24 bases lay between the germline ends. Germline values: CDR1 SGHRS, CDR2 YFSETQ. CDR3 length equals 18 residues. The CDR3 loop reads CASNSRGGAGKMNTEAFF. The CDR3 DNA follows: TGCGCCAGCAACAGCCGGGGGGGCGCGGGGAAAATGAACACTGAAGCTTTCTTT.

V usage is TRBV5-4 and J usage is TRBJ2-1; D is undetermined. Trimming cost V 1 base and J 7 bases, with 6 bases left between them. The CDR3 is 12 amino acids. CDR1 is SGHNT, CDR2 YYREEE, per germline (reference sequence). CDR3 loop: CASSLWRNEQFF. Written as DNA, the CDR3 is TGTGCCAGCAGCTTGTGGCGGAATGAGCAGTTCTTC.

The gene calls are TRBV2 and TRBJ2-2; D is unclear. V lost 2 bases and J 8 bases, leaving 12 bases between the germline ends. The length of the CDR3 is 14 residues. CDR1 and CDR2 (germline): SNHLY, FYNNEI. The CDR3 here is CASSELTIGGELFF. Here the CDR3 DNA reads TGTGCCAGCAGTGAACTTACAATCGGGGGGGAGCTGTTTTTT.

This chain connects TRBV5-1 to TRBJ2-5; 7 nucleotides align to TRBD2. The DNA end is more similar to TRBJ2-7, so the J call may be wrong. This CDR3 is 18 amino acids long. In germline, CDR1 is SGHRS, CDR2 YFSETQ. The CDR3 region has the DNA TGCGCCAGCAGCTTGAGTCCGCCGGGCGGGAGTAGCTCCTACGAGCAGTACTTC. Encoded protein: CASSLSPPGGSSSYEQYF.

This clone was observed a few times. The J gene is TRBJ2-1, the V gene TRBV5-1; D gene uncertain. The CDR3 spans 13 residues. Germline V gene sequence: CDR1 SGHRS, CDR2 YFSETQ. The V end was cut by 4 bases, the J end by 7 bases, with 12 bases between. The CDR3 bases are TGCGCCAGCAGCGTCCAGCCCGGGAATGAGCAGTTCTTC. Encoded protein: CASSVQPGNEQFF.

This rearrangement joins TRBV7-3 to TRBJ2-7; D may be TRBD2 (7 bases). The CDR3 is 14 residues long. V was clipped by 0 bases and J by 5 bases, with 11 bases between them. Germline CDR1 is SGHTA and CDR2 is FQGTGA. The CDR3 DNA follows: TGTGCCAGCAGCTTAACGGGGGGGCTCGACGAGCAGTACTTC. Protein product: CASSLTGGLDEQYF.

J is TRBJ2-6 and V is TRBV19; 9 positions match TRBD1. This CDR3 is built from 23 residues. V shed 5 bases and J 0 bases; nucleotides not matched to a gene: 23. The germline V gene encodes CDR1 LNHDA and CDR2 SQIVND (reference sequence). CDR3 in amino acids: CASSAPGLYAPGQGPSGANVLTF. The CDR3 nucleotides read TGTGCCAGTAGTGCGCCCGGTCTGTACGCGCCGGGACAGGGTCCCTCTGGGGCCAACGTCCTGACTTTC.

The gene calls are TRBV5-4 and TRBJ2-7; 13 positions match TRBD2. The CDR3 sequence is 15 residues long. The V gene's germline CDR1 is SGHNT and CDR2 YYREEE (reference sequence). The ends lost 4 bases at V and 5 bases at J; junction bases unmatched: 6. This chain's CDR3 is CASSPRTSGSNEQYF. In DNA, the CDR3 is TGTGCCAGCAGCCCAAGGACTAGCGGGAGCAACGAGCAGTACTTC.

There are a few counts of this clone. The V call is TRBV10-2, the J call TRBJ2-5, with TRBD2 matching over 8 bases. Germline loops: CDR1 WSHSY, CDR2 SAAADI. The CDR3 has 13 residues. J was trimmed by 5 bases and V by 7 bases; bases with no gene match: 6. DNA for the CDR3: TGCGCCAGCACGGGCGGGAGGTCTGAGACCCAGTACTTC. Amino acid sequence: CASTGGRSETQYF.

The chain has TRBV19 and TRBJ2-3; 9 nucleotides agree with TRBD2. In germline, CDR1 is LNHDA, CDR2 SQIVND (reference sequence). V was pared by 5 bases and J by 4 bases, with 7 bases of the junction left unmatched. CDR3 length: 15 residues. The CDR3 region is CASSALAGSADTQYF. DNA for the CDR3: TGTGCCAGTAGTGCCCTAGCGGGATCGGCAGATACGCAGTATTTT.

The chain carries TRBV6-1 and TRBJ1-1; the D is unclear. V dropped 0 bases and J dropped 1 base, with 3 bases sitting between them. Germline V gene data show CDR1 as MNHNS and CDR2 as SASEGT. This CDR3 spans 13 amino acids. CDR3 DNA: TGTGCCAGCAGTGAAGCCAGGAACACTGAAGCTTTCTTT. This codes for CASSEARNTEAFF.

In DNA, the CDR3 is TGTGCCAGCAGCTTGTTGGGGGCAATGTACCAAGAGACCCAGTACTTC. It specifies CASSLLGAMYQETQYF. The gene calls are TRBV5-6 and TRBJ2-5; maybe TRBD1 (6 bases). V was cut by 1 base and J by 0 bases, with 13 bases left in between. CDR1 and CDR2 (germline): SGHDT, YYEEEE. This CDR3 contains 16 residues.

The CDR3 DNA reads TGTGCCAGCAGCCGCGGACAGGGACTCTCCGAGCAGTACTTC. Its translation: CASSRGQGLSEQYF. The chain is built from TRBV14 and TRBJ2-7, with TRBD1 matching 8 bases. V was pared by 4 bases and J by 6 bases, with 8 bases of the junction left unmatched. CDR1 is SGHDN, CDR2 FVKESK, per germline. This CDR3 is 14 amino acids long.

CDR3 sequence reads: CASQVGRTDTQYF. DNA for the CDR3: TGTGCCAGTCAGGTGGGTCGCACAGATACGCAGTATTTT. The chain couples TRBV28 to TRBJ2-3; no clear D gene. V lost 9 bases to trimming and J lost 1 base, with 11 bases between them. The CDR3 extends over 13 amino acids. Germline values: CDR1 MDHEN, CDR2 SYDVKM.

V and J are TRBV29-1 and TRBJ2-3, with 9 bases identical to TRBD1. The CDR3 is 15 amino acids. J gave up 4 bases and V 5 bases, and 10 bases lay outside the gene matches. Germline CDR1 is SQVTM and CDR2 is ANQGSEA. CDR3 sequence: CSVSRTGEGADTQYF. The DNA for the CDR3 is TGCAGCGTTTCTCGGACAGGGGAGGGGGCAGATACGCAGTATTTT.

The J gene is TRBJ1-4, the V gene TRBV18, with D possibly being TRBD1 (5 bases). This CDR3 has 17 amino acids. V was shortened by 6 bases and J by 0 bases, with 17 bases between the two germline ends. Germline V gene lookup returns CDR1 KGHSH and CDR2 LQKENI. CDR3 region: CASSRDGSAATNEKLFF. The CDR3 DNA reads TGTGCCAGCTCGCGGGACGGATCGGCTGCAACTAATGAAAAACTGTTTTTT.

The chain is built from TRBV28 and TRBJ1-1, with D maybe TRBD1 (6 bases). The V end was cut by 11 bases, the J end by 7 bases, with 23 bases between. There are 14 residues in the CDR3. Germline assignment: CDR1 MDHEN and CDR2 SYDVKM. The CDR3 DNA sequence: TGTGCCGGCCAGACAGGTTTCCCTCCCTATGAAGCTTTCTTT. It translates to CAGQTGFPPYEAFF.

This clone was counted between two and nine times. This chain links TRBV28 with TRBJ1-5; 9 bases match TRBD1. Germline loops: CDR1 MDHEN, CDR2 SYDVKM. There are 15 residues in the CDR3. With V trimmed by 6 bases and J by 5 bases, 8 bases remained unmatched. Written as DNA, the CDR3 is TGTGCCAGCAGCCGCTCCGGGACAGGGTATCAGCCCCAGCATTTT. Translation: CASSRSGTGYQPQHF.

The rearrangement links TRBV4-2 to TRBJ2-7, with TRBD1 matching over 8 bases. Per germline, CDR1 LGHNA and CDR2 YNFKEQ. The CDR3 has 14 amino acids. Trimming took 3 bases from V and 7 from J; bases not matched to a gene: 8. CDR3 nucleotides: TGTGCCAGCAGCCAGGGGGACACAGGGGGGGAGCAGTACTTC. It encodes CASSQGDTGGEQYF.

This rearrangement joins TRBV14 to TRBJ2-1, with 8 bases that match TRBD1. The length of the CDR3 is 16 residues. V was pared by 4 bases and J by 0 bases, with 5 bases of the junction left unmatched. The germline gives CDR1 SGHDN, CDR2 FVKESK. This chain's CDR3 is CASSLRTGSSYNEQFF. CDR3 coding DNA: TGTGCCAGCAGCCTACGGACAGGGAGCTCCTACAATGAGCAGTTCTTC.

As DNA, the CDR3 is TGTGCCAGCAGTTTCCTAGCGGGAGTCGAGCAGTACTTC. It is translated as CASSFLAGVEQYF. The V and J genes are TRBV28 and TRBJ2-7; the match to TRBD2 covers 10 bases. The CDR3 extends over 13 amino acids. V shed 3 bases, J shed 6 bases, and the junction held 2 bases outside the gene matches. Germline CDR1 reads MDHEN; CDR2 reads SYDVKM.

This clone was detected only a few times. The chain employs TRBV28 and TRBJ2-2, with 10 positions matching TRBD1. Germline loops: CDR1 MDHEN, CDR2 SYDVKM. The J segment lost 3 bases and the V segment lost 8 bases, leaving 0 bases of the junction unmatched. The CDR3 sequence is 13 residues long. CDR3 amino acids: CASGTGDTGELFF. The DNA for the CDR3 is TGTGCCAGCGGGACAGGGGACACCGGGGAGCTGTTTTTT.

The chain employs TRBV7-2 and TRBJ2-2, with TRBD1 identical over 7 bases. Germline-derived CDR1 and CDR2 are SGHTA and FQGNSA. The CDR3 is 16 residues long. J gave up 4 bases and V 6 bases, and 11 bases lay outside the gene matches. The DNA for the CDR3 is TGTGCCAGCAGTTCAGGACAGGCCCGAGGCACCGGGGAGCTGTTTTTT. Amino acids: CASSSGQARGTGELFF.